This T cell receptor beta chain was identified in a study of blood T cells in healthy people across ages. Study results and limitations: Significant beta diversity loss was already apparent by age approximately 42, declining roughly linearly. Possibly confounding the expanded clonotype changes was the fact that donor CMV status was unknown.

The germline gives CDR1 LGHDT, CDR2 YNNKEL (reference sequence). V shed 1 base and J shed 4 bases, with 11 bases lying between them. This CDR3 has 14 amino acids. Using a J-beta primer mix together with a sample-barcoded 5' primer, a second PCR was run for about 6 to 12 cycles. TCRdb itself ran the 5' RACE reads through MiXCR, one entry per CDR3 protein. The sample consists of about 940,000 distinct CDR3 sequences, roughly 48% of them appearing once. Details on this clonotype: Antigen: not known.

The TCR originated in a man aged 30 to 39 in good health. Sequencing was carried out using blood. The gene calls are TRBV3-1 and TRBJ2-7, with a possible D match to TRBD1 (6 bases). Here the CDR3 DNA reads TGTGCCAGCAGCCAAGGGACAGAAGTTTACGAGCAGTACTTC. This gives the protein CASSQGTEVYEQYF.